This TCR beta chain is drawn from a study of OX40 agonist ivuxolimab in advanced cancers. Study background: One hepatocellular carcinoma and two cutaneous melanoma patients partially responded.

The data were produced by immunoSEQ multiplex PCR, yet TCRdb's version contains in-frame clones alone and is incomplete. The sample carries 26,000 or so clones, about nine tenths recorded once. Sampling of blood occurred at baseline, cycle 4 day 1, and cycle 7 day 1. The CDR3 contains 13 residues. Trimming shortened V by 5 bases and J by 4 bases, and 12 bases separated the two germline ends. Germline lookup yields CDR1 MNHEY and CDR2 SMNVEV (reference sequence). This sequence joins TRBV27 and TRBJ2-7; unclear D gene. The sample consisted of CD4+ or CD8+ T cells sorted from blood, taken in a trial of the OX40 agonist ivuxolimab. The sequence was obtained from an adult with an advanced solid tumor such as melanoma, head and neck, liver or kidney cancer. As DNA, the CDR3 is TGTGCCAGCAGTCCCGGGCCCGGATACGAGCAGTACTTC. The encoded protein is CASSPGPGYEQYF.